This TCR beta chain was found in a study of CD8 T cells in ankylosing spondylitis. Whole-study findings and limits: Relatively scarce in peripheral blood, disease-linked clones were CD8+. About 8 highly homologous variants made up a TCR beta motif that seemed to typify ankylosing spondylitis blood. Certain motif variants had earlier appeared in reactive arthritis synovial fluid and blood.

The V end was cut by 4 bases, the J end by 4 bases, with 12 bases between. Germline V lookup: CDR1 KGHDR, CDR2 SFDVKD. The CDR3 covers 15 residues. With molecular barcodes, quantitative 5'-RACE was used to make the TCR beta libraries. TCRdb re-called the 5' RACE reads with MiXCR, one entry per CDR3 protein. The table lists around 150,000 distinct CDR3 sequences, roughly 18% of them singletons. Points on this clonotype: Its antigen remains unknown.

Source material: blood, either unsorted or a sorted T cell fraction (not recorded which). The rearrangement uses TRBV24-1 and TRBJ2-2, with D maybe TRBD2 (6 bases). This receptor was obtained from a male donor with ankylosing spondylitis or in good health (not recorded which). CDR3 amino acids: CATSDGGILTGELFF. CDR3 bases: TGTGCCACCAGTGACGGCGGGATCCTCACCGGGGAGCTGTTTTTT.